The 25 T cell receptor beta chains below were found in one sample sequenced in a study of T cells in Graves' hyperthyroidism and ophthalmopathy. Amplified regions were TCR beta CDR3 sequences from RNA transcripts. HTBI primers were the set used in a first-round RT-PCR of the TCR CDR3. One entry per CDR3 protein results from TCRdb running MiXCR on the multiplex PCR reads. The sample consists of approximately 530,000 distinct CDR3 sequences, roughly a sixth of them appearing once. Sequenced input: blood. The receptors were gathered from a woman aged 18-35 years with Graves' hyperthyroidism.

The sample holds a few counts of this clonotype. The CDR3 sequence: CASSSWTSGIALNTGELFF. The CDR3 nucleotides read TGTGCCAGCAGCTCGTGGACTAGCGGGATCGCGCTGAACACCGGGGAGCTGTTTTTT. The chain links TRBV7-8 to TRBJ2-2; 12 nucleotides agree with TRBD2. Germline assignment: CDR1 SGHVS and CDR2 FQNEAQ. The CDR3 totals 19 residues. V dropped 4 bases and J dropped 1; count of bases not matched to a gene: 10.

This chain connects TRBV2 to TRBJ2-5; D may correspond to TRBD1 or TRBD2 (7 bases each). CDR1 and CDR2 (germline): SNHLY, FYNNEI. This CDR3 is 15 amino acids long. Trimming pared 6 bases from V and 4 bases from J, leaving 18 bases between. The CDR3 DNA reads TGTGCCAGCAGCGTCAGGGGGGGGGTCCGAGAGACCCAGTACTTC. Its translation is CASSVRGGVRETQYF.

The chain recombines TRBV20-1 with TRBJ2-7; TRBD2 matches 7 bases. CDR1 and CDR2 (germline): DFQATT, SNEGSKA (reference sequence). CDR3 length: 14 amino acids. V was pared by 6 bases and J by 1 base, with 9 bases of the junction left unmatched. As DNA, the CDR3 is TGCAGTGCCACTAGAGCGGGATTATCCTACGAGCAGTACTTC. Translated: CSATRAGLSYEQYF.

The chain carries TRBV10-3 and TRBJ1-2; 8 nucleotides agree with TRBD1. CDR1 and CDR2 from the germline V gene are ENHRY and SYGVKD. CDR3 length: 15 amino acids. V shed 2 bases and J 6 bases; nucleotides not matched to a gene: 8. This CDR3 reads CAISEDRGSLDGYTF. CDR3 in DNA: TGTGCCATCAGTGAGGACAGGGGATCACTTGATGGCTACACCTTC.

Only a few counts were recorded for this clonotype. The chain recombines TRBV18 with TRBJ1-1, with a possible D match to TRBD1 (6 bases). In germline, CDR1 is KGHSH, CDR2 LQKENI. V lost 1 base to trimming and J lost 1 base, with 7 bases between them. The CDR3 sequence is 14 residues long. CDR3 coding DNA: TGTGCCAGCTCACCACTGGACAGGAACACTGAAGCTTTCTTT. Translated, it gives CASSPLDRNTEAFF.

Many counts were recorded for this clonotype. The V and J genes are TRBV28 and TRBJ1-2; 7 positions match TRBD1. Unmatched junction bases numbered 6, after V lost 8 bases and J lost 0 bases. This CDR3 comprises 14 residues. The V gene's germline CDR1 is MDHEN and CDR2 SYDVKM. CDR3 nucleotides: TGTGCCAGCCTGAGACAGGGCTCTAACTATGGCTACACCTTC. Protein product: CASLRQGSNYGYTF.

This rearrangement joins TRBV27 to TRBJ2-6, with TRBD1 matching 9 bases. After removal of 1 base from V and 4 bases from J, the junction contained 2 bases not matched to a gene. In germline, CDR1 is MNHEY, CDR2 SMNVEV (reference sequence). This CDR3 region has 16 residues. CDR3 nucleotides: TGTGCCAGCAGTTTATACAGGGGGCCCGGGGCCAACGTCCTGACTTTC. The encoded protein is CASSLYRGPGANVLTF.

This clonotype was seen only a few times. This chain connects TRBV7-2 to TRBJ2-7; no firm D call. Deletions cut 0 bases from V and 3 bases from J, with 12 bases between. Germline loops: CDR1 SGHTA, CDR2 FQGNSA. This CDR3 is 15 amino acids long. The CDR3 bases are TGTGCCAGCAGCTTAGCCCCGAGGCTAGACTACGAGCAGTACTTC. Encoded protein: CASSLAPRLDYEQYF. Using reference TRBV7-2 and TRBJ2-7 for the parts outside the CDR3, the full variable domain is GAGVSQSPSNKVTEKGKDVELRCDPISGHTALYWYRQSLGQGLEFLIYFQGNSAPDKSGLPSDRFSAERTGGSVSTLTIQRTQQEDSAVYLCASSLAPRLDYEQYFGPGTRLTVT.

V gene TRBV20-1 combines with J gene TRBJ2-2; possible D gene TRBD1, 6 bases. V was clipped by 5 bases and J by 4 bases, with 14 bases between them. CDR3 size: 14 residues. Germline V gene sequence: CDR1 DFQATT, CDR2 SNEGSKA (reference sequence). The CDR3 loop is CSAPRGWGTGELFF. CDR3 DNA sequence: TGCAGTGCTCCCAGGGGTTGGGGCACCGGGGAGCTGTTTTTT.

This clonotype was recorded at least ten times. V and J are TRBV15 and TRBJ2-5; 10 bases match TRBD1. CDR1 is LNHNV and CDR2 is YYDKDF in the germline V gene (reference sequence). The trim removed 1 base at V and 6 bases at J, leaving 8 bases unmatched. The CDR3 spans 16 residues. CDR3 nucleotide sequence: TGTGCCACCAGCAGAGGAAGGACAGGGGGTTTGAAGACCCAGTACTTC. Protein product: CATSRGRTGGLKTQYF. The full variable domain, its missing parts supplied by reference TRBV15 and TRBJ2-5, is DAMVIQNPRYQVTQFGKPVTLSCSQTLNHNVMYWYQQKSSQAPKLLFHYYDKDFNNEADTPDNFQSRRPNTSFCFLDIRSPGLGDTAMYLCATSRGRTGGLKTQYFGPGTRLLVL.

The V call is TRBV9, the J call TRBJ1-1; TRBD1 might be the D (6 bases). Germline loops: CDR1 SGDLS, CDR2 YYNGEE. The V end was cut by 4 bases, the J end by 0 bases, with 19 bases between. The CDR3 has 17 residues. The CDR3 DNA sequence: TGTGCCAGCAGCCAGTCCGGGGGGGCCGGATTGAACACTGAAGCTTTCTTT. Its protein product is CASSQSGGAGLNTEAFF.

This clonotype was detected only a few times. Just one base apart from a much larger clone, this may be a read error. The V and J genes are TRBV20-1 and TRBJ2-1, with D possibly TRBD2 on 7 matching bases. Trimming cost V 6 bases and J 12 bases, with 27 bases left between them. The CDR3 runs 15 residues. Germline V CDR1 and CDR2: DFQATT, SNEGSKA (reference sequence). The CDR3, as DNA: TGCAGTGCCACGGGGGGCGATCGCGGTGTGGATGGGCAGTTCTTC. This codes for CSATGGDRGVDGQFF.

This clonotype was picked up many times. V usage is TRBV28 and J usage is TRBJ2-1, with a possible D match to TRBD2 (5 bases). The V end lost 0 bases, the J end lost 5 bases, and 20 bases lay between the germline ends. CDR3 length equals 18 residues. The V gene's germline CDR1 is MDHEN and CDR2 SYDVKM. Here the CDR3 reads CASSLWDLVVKEDNEQFF. The DNA of the CDR3 is TGTGCCAGCAGTTTATGGGACCTTGTGGTTAAGGAGGACAATGAGCAGTTCTTC. The variable domain in full, with the rest retrieved from reference TRBV28 and TRBJ2-1, is DVKVTQSSRYLVKRTGEKVFLECVQDMDHENMFWYRQDPGLGLRLIYFSYDVKMKEKGDIPEGYSVSREKKERFSLILESASTNQTSMYLCASSLWDLVVKEDNEQFFGPGTRLTVL.

This clonotype was seen at least ten times. This chain joins TRBV20-1 and TRBJ2-7, with 7 bases identical to TRBD1. This CDR3 is built from 15 residues. Germline values: CDR1 DFQATT, CDR2 SNEGSKA (reference sequence). Trimming at V came to 0 bases and at J to 0 bases, leaving 5 bases not matched to a gene. CDR3: CSARDVGTASYEQYF. Here the CDR3 DNA reads TGCAGTGCTAGAGATGTTGGGACAGCCTCCTACGAGCAGTACTTC.

This clonotype was recorded a few times. The chain employs TRBV5-1 and TRBJ1-4; D not certain. The CDR3 runs 13 residues. V lost 2 bases and J 5 bases, leaving 7 bases between the germline ends. Germline lookup yields CDR1 SGHRS and CDR2 YFSETQ. In DNA form, the CDR3 reads TGCGCCAGCAGCTTTTCCTTCAATGAAAAACTGTTTTTT. It encodes CASSFSFNEKLFF.

This chain connects TRBV9 to TRBJ2-2, with 9 bases lining up with TRBD2. CDR3 size: 17 residues. V dropped 0 bases and J dropped 6; count of bases not matched to a gene: 9. CDR1 and CDR2 (germline): SGDLS, YYNGEE. CDR3 in DNA: TGTGCCAGCAGCGTAGTGGCTAGCGGGATGGGGTCCGGGGAGCTGTTTTTT. Translated: CASSVVASGMGSGELFF.

This clonotype was counted at least ten times. This chain links TRBV2 with TRBJ2-2; D unresolved. CDR3 length: 13 amino acids. Between the trimmed V and J ends, which lost 2 bases and 6 bases, there was a span of 7 bases. From germline, CDR1 is SNHLY and CDR2 FYNNEI. CDR3 in amino acids: CASSEHSPGELFF. The CDR3 DNA follows: TGTGCCAGCAGTGAACATAGTCCCGGGGAGCTGTTTTTT. The whole variable domain, filled in from reference TRBV2 and TRBJ2-2, reads EPEVTQTPSHQVTQMGQEVILRCVPISNHLYFYWYRQILGQKVEFLVSFYNNEISEKSEIFDDQFSVERPDGSNFTLKIRSTKLEDSAMYFCASSEHSPGELFFGEGSRLTVL.

In its sample, this clonotype was seen a few times. V gene TRBV27 combines with J gene TRBJ2-1; D not certain. The CDR3 runs to 15 residues. V lost 5 bases to trimming and J lost 2 bases, with 13 bases between them. Germline V gene data show CDR1 as MNHEY and CDR2 as SMNVEV (reference sequence). CDR3 residues: CASSLTGWPYNEQFF. CDR3 nucleotides: TGTGCCAGCAGTCTGACGGGTTGGCCCTACAATGAGCAGTTCTTC.

This clonotype has ten or more counts. The chain joins TRBV28 to TRBJ2-1; D may be TRBD1 or TRBD2 (6 bases each). The CDR3 totals 12 residues. The germline V gene encodes CDR1 MDHEN and CDR2 SYDVKM. The germline V and J ends were trimmed by 5 bases and 9 bases, with 11 bases remaining between them. CDR3 in DNA: TGTGCCAGCAGTCGGGGGACACTTGAGCAGTTCTTC. Protein sequence: CASSRGTLEQFF.

This clonotype was detected a few times. The rearrangement uses TRBV6-2 or TRBV6-3 and TRBJ1-4; tentative D call: TRBD1 (6 bases). This CDR3 has 14 residues. The V end lost 6 bases, the J end lost 8 bases, and 16 bases lay between the germline ends. Germline V gene sequence: CDR1 MNHEY, CDR2 SVGEGT. CDR3 sequence: CASRSTGWVEKLFF. The CDR3, as DNA: TGTGCCAGCAGATCAACAGGGTGGGTCGAAAAACTGTTTTTT.

CDR3 residues: CASGLVTRPGTGVGDTQYF. CDR3 DNA sequence: TGTGCTAGTGGTTTGGTAACCAGACCGGGAACAGGGGTGGGAGATACGCAGTATTTT. This chain joins TRBV12-5 and TRBJ2-3; TRBD1 aligns across 7 bases. From germline, CDR1 is LGHNT and CDR2 FRNRAP. This CDR3 spans 19 amino acids. V lost 0 bases and J lost 5; bases outside the gene matches: 17.

A few counts support this clonotype. The J gene is TRBJ2-5, the V gene TRBV4-2, with TRBD2 matching 10 bases. V shed 5 bases and J 6 bases; nucleotides not matched to a gene: 24. Germline-derived CDR1 and CDR2 are LGHNA and YNFKEQ. This CDR3 contains 20 residues. CDR3 in amino acids: CASSSKCRWLAGERKKTQYF. Here the CDR3 DNA reads TGTGCCAGCAGCTCCAAGTGCCGCTGGCTAGCGGGAGAAAGGAAGAAGACCCAGTACTTC.

This clonotype was seen more than once but under ten times. The rearrangement uses TRBV6-5 and TRBJ2-5; 9 nucleotides match TRBD1. The CDR3 covers 16 residues. With V trimmed by 3 bases and J by 5 bases, 10 bases remained unmatched. CDR1 MNHEY and CDR2 SVGAGI come from the germline V gene. CDR3 bases: TGTGCCAGCAGTTATCTGGGACAGGGAGAGGAGGAGACCCAGTACTTC. Amino acid sequence: CASSYLGQGEEETQYF.

This clonotype was observed many times. The rearrangement links TRBV28 to TRBJ2-3; D gene uncertain. This CDR3 comprises 12 residues. From germline, CDR1 is MDHEN and CDR2 SYDVKM. The V end was cut by 6 bases, the J end by 2 bases, with 6 bases between. CDR3 bases: TGTGCCAGCAGGGTGAACACAGATACGCAGTATTTT. As protein: CASRVNTDTQYF.

Many counts were recorded for this clonotype. The J gene is TRBJ2-2, the V gene TRBV2; 9 bases fit TRBD1. V shed 7 bases, J shed 6 bases, and the junction held 9 bases outside the gene matches. The germline V gene has CDR1 SNHLY and CDR2 FYNNEI. This CDR3 contains 15 residues. CDR3 nucleotide sequence: TGTGCCAGCAAGATCACAGGGGGCATCTCCGGGGAGCTGTTTTTT. Translating it yields CASKITGGISGELFF.